Listed below are T cell receptor beta chains from one sample, sequenced in a study of blood T cell repertoires in COVID-19. Repertoires were generated with immunoSEQ multiplex PCR, while TCRdb's copy carries only in-frame clones and drops some. The repertoire holds 130,000 to 150,000 clones, with roughly 85% as singletons. The sequenced material came from peripheral blood. The receptor source for this set is a man aged 60 to 75 with acute or convalescent COVID-19. CDR3s include the opening cysteine and the closing phenylalanine or tryptophan. The D gene is left open where the match is weak. Size values are once, few and many counts, or a class for expanded clones, and some rows have none.

clone size | J gene | V gene | D gene | CDR3 DNA | CDR3 protein
few | TRBJ2-7 | TRBV7-2 | NA | TGTGCCAGCAGCTTAGGCCGAGATTACGAGCAGTACTTC | CASSLGRDYEQYF
once | TRBJ1-5 | TRBV6-4 | NA | TGTGCCAGCAGATACAGGGTGTTGGGACCCCAGCATTTT | CASRYRVLGPQHF
NA | TRBJ1-3 | TRBV3-1/TRBV3-2 | NA | TGTGCCAGCAGCCAGCCCAATACGGGAATCTCTGGAAACACCATATATTTT | CASSQPNTGISGNTIYF
NA | TRBJ1-4 | TRBV9 | NA | TGTGCCAGCAGCGTAGCTTCGGGGGGCGCTGGGGAAAAACTGTTTTTT | CASSVASGGAGEKLFF
NA | TRBJ1-1 | TRBV19 | TRBD1 | TGTGCCAGTAGTAGCCCGGGACAGGGTATCGCTGAAGCTTTCTTT | CASSSPGQGIAEAFF
NA | TRBJ1-1 | TRBV9 | TRBD1 | TGTGCCAGCAGCCTACAGGGGTACAACACTGAAGCTTTCTTT | CASSLQGYNTEAFF
many | TRBJ2-7 | TRBV7-9 | TRBD1 | TGTGCCAGCAGCTTGAGTCTGGGGACAGACTACGAGCAGTACTTC | CASSLSLGTDYEQYF
few | TRBJ1-2 | TRBV9 | TRBD1 | TGTGCCAGCAGCCAAACAGGGGGCAGGTATGGCTACACCTTC | CASSQTGGRYGYTF
few | TRBJ2-3 | TRBV9 | TRBD2 | TGTGCCAGCAGCGTAGAAGCGGGAGGCACAGATACGCAGTATTTT | CASSVEAGGTDTQYF
NA | TRBJ1-6 | TRBV4-1 | NA | TGCGCCAGCAGCCGGGGAGCGGCGAGCTCCTATAATTCACCCCTCCACTTT | CASSRGAASSYNSPLHF
few | TRBJ2-7 | TRBV7-2 | TRBD2 | TGTGCCAGCAGCCTTTCCACTAGCGCCGACTACGAGCAGTACTTC | CASSLSTSADYEQYF
NA | TRBJ2-3 | TRBV3-1/TRBV3-2 | TRBD2 | TGTGCCAGCAGCGCCCGGACTAGCGGGAGTGTTGCGCAGTATTTT | CASSARTSGSVAQYF
once | TRBJ2-1 | TRBV3-1/TRBV3-2 | TRBD2 | TGTGCCAGCAGCCAAGTCCGACTAGCCTCCTACAATGAGCAGTTCTTC | CASSQVRLASYNEQFF
NA | TRBJ2-7 | TRBV11-1 | NA | TGTGCCAGCAGCTTGGATGGACAGATGTCCTACGAGCAGTACTTC | CASSLDGQMSYEQYF
once | TRBJ1-4 | TRBV28 | TRBD1 | TGTGCCAGCGGACTTCCCGGGACAGGGAGTGAAAAACTGTTTTTT | CASGLPGTGSEKLFF
NA | TRBJ2-3 | TRBV19 | NA | TGTGCCAGTAGTAACCCGGGAGAGGCAGATACGCAGTATTTT | CASSNPGEADTQYF
NA | TRBJ2-2 | TRBV4-3 | TRBD1 | TGCGCCAGCAGCATGATCGGACAGGGGGACACCGGGGAGCTGTTTTTT | CASSMIGQGDTGELFF
few | TRBJ1-1 | TRBV28 | NA | TGTGCCAGCAGTTTATTAACAGAATACACTGAAGCTTTCTTT | CASSLLTEYTEAFF
NA | TRBJ2-2 | TRBV19 | NA | TGTGCCAGTAGTTATGACTTCACCGGGGAGCTGTTTTTT | CASSYDFTGELFF
few | TRBJ1-6 | TRBV16 | TRBD1 | TGTGCCAGCAGCCAAACGACAGGGACGAGTCATTCACCCCTCCACTTT | CASSQTTGTSHSPLHF
few | TRBJ1-5 | TRBV7-2 | TRBD1 | TGTGCCAGCAGCGCCGACAGGGATCAGCCCCAGCATTTT | CASSADRDQPQHF
NA | TRBJ2-1 | TRBV7-2 | NA | TGTGCCAGCAGCCCCAGCTCTACAGCCGTTGGGAATGAGCAGTTCTTC | CASSPSSTAVGNEQFF
NA | TRBJ1-1 | TRBV6-4 | TRBD1 | TGTGCCAGCAGTGTAACAGGGGAAACTGAAGCTTTCTTT | CASSVTGETEAFF
few | TRBJ2-7 | TRBV7-3 | NA | TGTGCCAGCAGGGCTGATGGACGGGATAGCGCCTACGAGCAGTACTTC | CASRADGRDSAYEQYF
NA | TRBJ2-3 | TRBV16 | TRBD1 | TGTGCCAGCAGCCCCGGACAGGGTTATACAGATACGCAGTATTTT | CASSPGQGYTDTQYF
NA | TRBJ1-1 | TRBV3-1/TRBV3-2 | TRBD1 | TGTGCCAGCAGCCCCAGGGACAGGGGGACTGAAGCTTTCTTT | CASSPRDRGTEAFF
NA | TRBJ2-7 | TRBV6-2/TRBV6-3 | TRBD2 | TGTGCCAGCAGTCCGACTAGCGGGAGGCTGGACGAGCAGTACTTC | CASSPTSGRLDEQYF
NA | TRBJ2-7 | TRBV28 | NA | TGTGCCAGCAGTTCCGGAGGTGAAGGCGAGCAGTACTTC | CASSSGGEGEQYF
once | TRBJ2-3 | TRBV6-2/TRBV6-3 | NA | TGTGCCAGCAGTTACGGGGCCTTATTAACAGATACGCAGTATTTT | CASSYGALLTDTQYF
NA | TRBJ2-7 | TRBV14 | NA | TGTGCCAGCAGCCTTGGCCGCGGGGATTTCTACGAGCAGTACTTC | CASSLGRGDFYEQYF
NA | TRBJ2-5 | TRBV21-1 | NA | TGTGCCAGCAGCGCCAAGGGGAGAGGGGGACAGGGACCAGAGACCCAGTACTTC | CASSAKGRGGQGPETQYF
NA | TRBJ1-1 | TRBV18 | NA | TGTGCCAGCTCGAAAACGACAGGGAACACTGAAGCTTTCTTT | CASSKTTGNTEAFF
once | TRBJ1-2 | TRBV28 | NA | TGTGCCAGCAGTACCAGCGGTGGCTACACCTTC | CASSTSGGYTF
NA | TRBJ1-1 | TRBV6-1 | TRBD1 | TGTGCCAGCAGTGAGGGGACAGGGATACCTGAAGCTTTCTTT | CASSEGTGIPEAFF
NA | TRBJ1-1 | TRBV6-1 | NA | TGTGCCAGCAGTGAGAAGGGGCTTGGAGCTTTCTTT | CASSEKGLGAFF
NA | TRBJ1-5 | TRBV7-6 | NA | TGTGCCAGCAGCTTAACGGGTTACGGCAATCAGCCCCAGCATTTT | CASSLTGYGNQPQHF
NA | TRBJ2-1 | TRBV5-1 | TRBD2 | TGCGCCAGCAGCCCCAGCAAACTAGCGGGAGGGCCTTCCGATGAGCAGTTCTTC | CASSPSKLAGGPSDEQFF